The 25 T cell receptor beta chains below all came from one sample that was sequenced in a study of cytomegalovirus exposure and HLA in healthy donors. Primers for the PCR totalled 60 Vbeta and 13 Jbeta. Method: immunoSEQ multiplex PCR; TCRdb's copy keeps in-frame clones and lacks some. The table lists around 150,000 clones, nearly 80% of them singletons. Sequenced input: PBMCs. The source is a middle-aged woman in good health and CMV-seronegative.

The chain recombines TRBV15 with TRBJ1-6; 9 positions agree with TRBD1. Germline loops: CDR1 LNHNV, CDR2 YYDKDF (reference sequence). The CDR3 loop spans 14 amino acids. J lost 9 bases, V lost 5 bases, and 5 bases had no gene match. The CDR3, as DNA: TGTGCCACCAGCTCGAGGACAGGGGCTTCACCCCTCCACTTT. Encoded protein: CATSSRTGASPLHF.

The gene calls are TRBV6-1 and TRBJ2-6; a possible D gene is TRBD1 (6 bases). CDR3 length: 15 amino acids. Germline V gene lookup returns CDR1 MNHNS and CDR2 SASEGT. The ends were cut back, 8 bases at V and 4 bases at J, with 15 bases in the middle. CDR3 amino acids: CASLQGLFGANVLTF. For the CDR3, the DNA is TGTGCCAGCTTACAGGGTTTATTCGGGGCCAACGTCCTGACTTTC.

In the case of this clone: Relative to the germline gene, one junction end is altered; a read error may explain this. V and J are TRBV7-9 and TRBJ1-1; D may be TRBD1 (5 bases). Looked up from germline, CDR1 is SEHNR and CDR2 is FQNEAQ (reference sequence). The CDR3 consists of 14 residues. CDR3 loop: CSSSLVPARAEAFF. CDR3 coding DNA: TGTTCCAGCAGCTTAGTACCGGCCAGGGCTGAAGCTTTCTTT.

J is TRBJ2-6 and V is TRBV6-5; D is perhaps TRBD1 (5 bases). The V gene's germline CDR1 is MNHEY and CDR2 SVGAGI. The V and J ends lost 8 bases and 4 bases respectively, with 12 bases between them. This CDR3 spans 14 amino acids. CDR3 region: CASGAGSGANVLTF. CDR3 sequence (DNA): TGTGCCAGCGGGGCAGGGTCCGGGGCCAACGTCCTGACTTTC.

This clone was counted a single time. The chain uses TRBV5-1 and TRBJ2-7; TRBD2 is a possible D gene (6 bases). The CDR3 length is 14 residues. Trimming took off 0 bases at V and 3 bases at J, with 10 bases between the two ends. Germline-derived CDR1 and CDR2 are SGHRS and YFSETQ. Here the CDR3 DNA reads TGCGCCAGCAGCTTGGTGGCGGGAAACTACGAGCAGTACTTC. It translates to CASSLVAGNYEQYF.

The chain combines TRBV6-1 with TRBJ2-7; 7 positions agree with TRBD1. The trim removed 5 bases at V and 5 bases at J, leaving 9 bases unmatched. The CDR3 is 14 amino acids. CDR1 MNHNS and CDR2 SASEGT come from the germline V gene. DNA for the CDR3: TGTGCCAGCAGTTTAGGGACAGAGTCTAACGAGCAGTACTTC. Translation: CASSLGTESNEQYF.

This chain links TRBV4-1 with TRBJ2-1; 7 bases agree with TRBD1. Germline loops: CDR1 MGHRA, CDR2 YSYEKL. CDR3 length: 14 residues. The trim removed 3 bases at V and 7 bases at J, leaving 6 bases unmatched. The CDR3 protein is CASSHPPRGNEQFF. In DNA form, the CDR3 reads TGCGCCAGCAGCCACCCCCCCAGGGGGAATGAGCAGTTCTTC.

The chain couples TRBV9 to TRBJ2-3; tentatively, D is TRBD2 (6 bases). Per the germline V gene, CDR1 is SGDLS and CDR2 is YYNGEE. The CDR3 consists of 17 residues. Trimming shortened V by 3 bases and J by 4 bases, and 21 bases separated the two germline ends. The CDR3 here is CASSAVGLPLVADTQYF. The CDR3 nucleotides read TGTGCCAGCAGCGCAGTGGGACTCCCTCTCGTCGCAGATACGCAGTATTTT.

This clone was observed a handful of times. Written as DNA, the CDR3 is TGTGCCAGCAGTTACTCGAAGGGGTACGAGCAGTACTTC. It codes for CASSYSKGYEQYF. J is TRBJ2-7 and V is TRBV6-5; a weak D match, TRBD1 (5 bases). Trimming removed 0 bases from V and 4 bases from J, with 7 bases in between. The CDR3 extends over 13 amino acids. CDR1 MNHEY and CDR2 SVGAGI come from the germline V gene.

The chain joins TRBV6-5 to TRBJ1-1; no clear D gene. Per the germline V gene, CDR1 is MNHEY and CDR2 is SVGAGI. Trimming left V 6 bases short and J 1 base short, with 15 bases between. This CDR3 has 15 amino acids. The CDR3 coding sequence is TGTGCCAGCAGCACCCGATCCGACTGGAACACTGAAGCTTTCTTT. The encoded protein is CASSTRSDWNTEAFF.

The rearrangement uses TRBV11-2 and TRBJ2-2; 9 nucleotides match TRBD2. V trimming: 0 bases; J trimming: 6 bases; junction bases outside the gene matches: 2. CDR3 length: 15 residues. Germline assignment: CDR1 SGHAT and CDR2 FQNNGV. The CDR3 DNA is TGTGCCAGCAGCTTAGACTTAGCGGGAGCCGGGGAGCTGTTTTTT. It translates to CASSLDLAGAGELFF.

V is TRBV10-3 and J is TRBJ2-1; 14 bases are shared with TRBD2. Germline lookup yields CDR1 ENHRY and CDR2 SYGVKD. The CDR3 is 15 residues long. Trimming cost V 6 bases and J 6 bases; bases outside gene matches: 4. The CDR3 sequence: CAIRGLAGVSNEQFF. The CDR3 DNA follows: TGTGCCATCAGGGGACTAGCGGGAGTGTCCAATGAGCAGTTCTTC.

This chain links TRBV7-9 with TRBJ2-1, with 9 bases aligning to TRBD2. Germline CDR1 is SEHNR and CDR2 is FQNEAQ (reference sequence). V gave up 1 base and J gave up 10 bases; unmatched junction bases: 11. This CDR3 comprises 16 residues. CDR3 sequence: CASSLVPSGTPGEQFF. In DNA form, the CDR3 reads TGTGCCAGCAGCTTAGTGCCTAGCGGGACCCCCGGGGAGCAGTTCTTC.

This chain joins TRBV5-4 and TRBJ1-1; no clear D gene. Between the trimmed V and J ends, which lost 4 bases and 3 bases, there was a span of 16 bases. This CDR3 contains 15 residues. Germline-derived CDR1 and CDR2 are SGHNT and YYREEE (reference sequence). The chain's CDR3 is CASSPSPGSYTEAFF. CDR3 bases: TGTGCCAGCAGCCCTAGTCCGGGGAGTTACACTGAAGCTTTCTTT.

This clone was seen a handful of times. This rearrangement joins TRBV27 to TRBJ2-7; TRBD1 aligns across 10 bases. The germline V gene encodes CDR1 MNHEY and CDR2 SMNVEV (reference sequence). The CDR3 runs 13 residues. J lost 6 bases, V lost 6 bases, and 5 bases had no gene match. In nucleotides, the CDR3 is TGTGCCAGCAGAAGGACAGGGGGTGGCGAGCAGTACTTC. Amino acids: CASRRTGGGEQYF.

The chain uses TRBV6-6 and TRBJ2-1; no clear D. The V gene lost 5 bases and the J gene lost 5 bases, with 10 bases spanning the gap. The germline V gene has CDR1 MNHNY and CDR2 SVGAGI (reference sequence). The CDR3 loop spans 13 amino acids. CDR3 loop: CASSPRLDNEQFF. The CDR3 region has the DNA TGTGCCAGCAGTCCCAGACTGGACAATGAGCAGTTCTTC.

The chain recombines TRBV5-4 with TRBJ1-1; 8 bases fit TRBD1. Germline V gene data show CDR1 as SGHNT and CDR2 as YYREEE (reference sequence). The CDR3 contains 15 residues. Trimming cost V 3 bases and J 0 bases; bases outside gene matches: 4. The CDR3 DNA reads as TGTGCCAGCAGCTCCAACAGGGGGGTGAACACTGAAGCTTTCTTT. This gives the protein CASSSNRGVNTEAFF.

The V gene is TRBV7-3, the J gene TRBJ2-2; TRBD2 is a possible D gene (6 bases). V lost 3 bases to trimming and J lost 6 bases, with 11 bases between them. Germline V gene data show CDR1 as SGHTA and CDR2 as FQGTGA. This CDR3 has 14 amino acids. In nucleotides, the CDR3 is TGTGCCAGCAGCTTGACTAGTGCCGCCGGGGAGCTGTTTTTT. It translates to CASSLTSAAGELFF.

This chain joins TRBV6-5 and TRBJ2-5, with TRBD1 as a possible D gene (5 bases). CDR3 length: 14 amino acids. From germline, CDR1 is MNHEY and CDR2 SVGAGI. Trimming took off 0 bases at V and 0 bases at J, with 5 bases between the two ends. CDR3 in amino acids: CASSYSTDQETQYF. The CDR3 region has the DNA TGTGCCAGCAGTTACTCGACAGACCAAGAGACCCAGTACTTC.

The chain carries TRBV6-6 and TRBJ2-1; TRBD1 matches 8 bases. The V gene's germline CDR1 is MNHNY and CDR2 SVGAGI (reference sequence). The CDR3 loop spans 14 amino acids. The V segment lost 4 bases and the J segment 3 bases; nucleotides outside the gene matches: 2. The CDR3 coding sequence is TGTGCCAGCAGTTTGGACAGGGTCTACAATGAGCAGTTCTTC. It codes for CASSLDRVYNEQFF.

The CDR3 region has the DNA TGTGCCAGCAGCTCCCCAATGGGCCGAGGCTACACCTTC. Translation gives CASSSPMGRGYTF. J is TRBJ1-2 and V is TRBV7-2, with unresolved D. This CDR3 region has 13 residues. Trimming stripped 4 bases from V and 8 bases from J, with 14 bases between. The V gene's germline CDR1 is SGHTA and CDR2 FQGNSA.

V and J are TRBV11-2 and TRBJ1-2; 9 bases align to TRBD1. From germline, CDR1 is SGHAT and CDR2 FQNNGV. The CDR3 sequence is 17 residues long. The V segment lost 0 bases and the J segment 7 bases; nucleotides outside the gene matches: 12. CDR3 sequence (DNA): TGTGCCAGCAGCTTAGATCTTGGGGGAACAGGGGGCACTGGCTACACCTTC. Translated, it gives CASSLDLGGTGGTGYTF. Together with reference TRBV11-2 and TRBJ1-2, the CDR3 gives the full variable domain: EAGVAQSPRYKIIEKRQSVAFWCNPISGHATLYWYQQILGQGPKLLIQFQNNGVVDDSQLPKDRFSAERLKGVDSTLKIQPAKLEDSAVYLCASSLDLGGTGGTGYTFGSGTRLTVV.

The gene calls are TRBV25-1 and TRBJ1-1; no firm D call. The CDR3 extends over 11 amino acids. CDR1 and CDR2 from the germline V gene are MGHDK and SYGVNS. Trimming took 0 bases from V and 13 from J, leaving 9 bases between them. CDR3 nucleotides: TGTGCCAGCAGTGAATACAGGACTCATTTCTTT. This codes for CASSEYRTHFF.

The chain links TRBV5-1 to TRBJ2-4; a possible D gene is TRBD1 (5 bases). V gave up 5 bases and J gave up 5 bases, with 11 bases separating them. Germline loops: CDR1 SGHRS, CDR2 YFSETQ. The CDR3 runs 13 residues. The CDR3 coding sequence is TGCGCCAGCAGACACTTAGGGGAAAACATTCAGTACTTC. Translated, it gives CASRHLGENIQYF.

This chain joins TRBV6-6 and TRBJ2-1, with TRBD2 matching 8 bases. Trimming cost V 2 bases and J 4 bases; bases outside gene matches: 4. The CDR3 runs 15 residues. CDR1 MNHNY and CDR2 SVGAGI come from the germline V gene (reference sequence). The CDR3 reads CASSYLGLEYNEQFF. The CDR3 DNA follows: TGTGCCAGCAGTTACCTGGGACTAGAGTACAATGAGCAGTTCTTC.